This TCR beta chain was captured in a study of OX40 agonist ivuxolimab in advanced cancers. At the level of the study: Dose-escalation patients had hepatocellular carcinoma, melanoma, renal cell or head and neck cancer. Study results and caveats: Low normalized T-cell clonal expansion was also seen in some nonresponders. Averaged across samples, CD8+ T cells carried more expanded clones than CD4+ did.

Germline V lookup: CDR1 MNHEY, CDR2 SVGAGI. This CDR3 comprises 15 residues. Trimming took off 0 bases at V and 4 bases at J, with 9 bases between the two ends. Comments on this clone: What it binds is unknown.

The data were produced by immunoSEQ multiplex PCR, yet TCRdb's version contains in-frame clones alone and is incomplete. Altogether roughly 67,000 clones are present, roughly 80% being singletons, with the ten largest covering 5.5% to 6%. The chain has TRBV6-5 and TRBJ1-4; no reliable D call. The source of this sequence is an adult with an advanced solid tumor such as melanoma, head and neck, liver or kidney cancer. The sequences come from CD4+ or CD8+ T cells sorted from blood, collected in a trial of the OX40 agonist ivuxolimab. CDR3 in amino acids: CASSYSSGYNEKLFF. In DNA, the CDR3 is TGTGCCAGCAGTTACTCGAGCGGGTATAATGAAAAACTGTTTTTT.